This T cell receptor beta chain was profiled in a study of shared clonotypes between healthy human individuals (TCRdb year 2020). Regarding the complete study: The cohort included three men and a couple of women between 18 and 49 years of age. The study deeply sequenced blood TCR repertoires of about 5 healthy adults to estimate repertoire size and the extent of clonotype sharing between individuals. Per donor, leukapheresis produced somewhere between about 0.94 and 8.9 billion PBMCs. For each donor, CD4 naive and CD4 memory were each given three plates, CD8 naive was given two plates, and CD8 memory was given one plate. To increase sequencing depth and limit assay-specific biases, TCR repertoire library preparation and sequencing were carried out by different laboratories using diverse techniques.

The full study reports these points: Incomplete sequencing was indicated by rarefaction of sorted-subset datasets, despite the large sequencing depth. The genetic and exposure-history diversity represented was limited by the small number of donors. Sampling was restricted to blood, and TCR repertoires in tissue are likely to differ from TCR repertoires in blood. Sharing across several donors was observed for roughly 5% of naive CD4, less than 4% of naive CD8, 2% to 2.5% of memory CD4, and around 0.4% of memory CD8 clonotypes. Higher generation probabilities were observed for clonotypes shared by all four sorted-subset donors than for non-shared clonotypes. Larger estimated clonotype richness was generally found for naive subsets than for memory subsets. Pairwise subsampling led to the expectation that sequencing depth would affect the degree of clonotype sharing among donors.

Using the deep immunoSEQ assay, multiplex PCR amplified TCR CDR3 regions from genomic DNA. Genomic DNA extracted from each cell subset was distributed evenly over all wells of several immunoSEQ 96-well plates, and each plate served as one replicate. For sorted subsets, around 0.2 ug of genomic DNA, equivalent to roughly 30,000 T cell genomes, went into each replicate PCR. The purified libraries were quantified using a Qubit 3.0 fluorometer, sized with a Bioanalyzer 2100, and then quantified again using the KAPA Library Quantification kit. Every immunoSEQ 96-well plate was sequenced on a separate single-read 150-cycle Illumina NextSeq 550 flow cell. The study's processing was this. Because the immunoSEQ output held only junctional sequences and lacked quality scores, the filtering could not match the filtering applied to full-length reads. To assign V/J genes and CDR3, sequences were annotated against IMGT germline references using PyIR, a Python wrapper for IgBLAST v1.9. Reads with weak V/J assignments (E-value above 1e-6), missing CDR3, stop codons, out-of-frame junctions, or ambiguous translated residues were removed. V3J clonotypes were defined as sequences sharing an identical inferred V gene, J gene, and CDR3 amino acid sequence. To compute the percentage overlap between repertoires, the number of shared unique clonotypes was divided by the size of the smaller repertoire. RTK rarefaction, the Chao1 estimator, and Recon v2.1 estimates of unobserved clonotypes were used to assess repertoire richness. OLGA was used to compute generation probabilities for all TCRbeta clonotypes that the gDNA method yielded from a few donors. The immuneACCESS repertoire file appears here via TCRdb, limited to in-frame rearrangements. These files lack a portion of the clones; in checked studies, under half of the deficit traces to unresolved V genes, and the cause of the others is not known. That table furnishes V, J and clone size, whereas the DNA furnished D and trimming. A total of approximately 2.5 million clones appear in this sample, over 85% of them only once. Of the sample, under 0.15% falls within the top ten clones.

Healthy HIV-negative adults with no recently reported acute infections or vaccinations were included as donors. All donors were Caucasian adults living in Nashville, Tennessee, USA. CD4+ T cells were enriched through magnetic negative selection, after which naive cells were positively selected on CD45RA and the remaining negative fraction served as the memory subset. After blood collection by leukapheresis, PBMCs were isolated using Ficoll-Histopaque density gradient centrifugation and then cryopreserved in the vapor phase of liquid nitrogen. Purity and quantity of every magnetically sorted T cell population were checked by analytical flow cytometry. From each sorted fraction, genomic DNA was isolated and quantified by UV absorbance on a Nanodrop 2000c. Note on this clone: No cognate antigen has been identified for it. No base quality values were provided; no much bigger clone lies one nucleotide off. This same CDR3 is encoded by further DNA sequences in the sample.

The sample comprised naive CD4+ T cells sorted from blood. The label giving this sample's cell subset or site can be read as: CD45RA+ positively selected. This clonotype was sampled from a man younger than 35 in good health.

The CDR3 sequence is CASSVGHYNEQFF. In nucleotides, the sequence is TGTGCCAGCAGTGTCGGCCACTACAATGAGCAGTTCTTC. The receptor chain draws on TRBV6-1 and TRBJ2-1, with an unclear D gene assignment. Trimming costs V 4 bases and J 3 bases, and their ends lie 7 bases apart. Looking up the germline V gene yields CDR1 MNHNS and CDR2 SASEGT. Measured from the cysteine to the phenylalanine, the CDR3 is 13 residues long. The read is trimmed to its CDR3 DNA, 39 bases read in frame from base 1.